This note documents a single T cell receptor beta chain sequence. Its specificity is not known. The record originates from a study of monozygotic twins with inflammatory bowel disease. Whole-study results and caveats: Relative clonotype sharing with others was diminished in IBD patients versus healthy twins, particularly with disease activity.

TCRdb derives one entry per CDR3 protein from the 5' RACE reads, leaving out DNA. This sample contains 400,000 to 500,000 distinct CDR3 sequences. The material sequenced was blood. The receptor's source is a human donor with ulcerative colitis or Crohn's disease, or a healthy co-twin of an affected twin (not recorded which).

CDR3 amino acids: CASSISEPGTQYF. The chain is built from TRBV19 and TRBJ2-5; TCRdb's D gene call, TRBD1, goes unchecked for lack of DNA. Germline V gene sequence: CDR1 LNHDA, CDR2 SQIVND (reference sequence). The CDR3 contains 13 residues. Looking up the rest from reference TRBV19 and TRBJ2-5 gives the full variable domain: DGGITQSPKYLFRKEGQNVTLSCEQNLNHDAMYWYRQDPGQGLRLIYYSQIVNDFQKGDIAEGYSVSREKKESFPLTVTSAQKNPTAFYLCASSISEPGTQYFGPGTRLLVL.